A selection of T cell receptor beta chains follows, all from one sample in a study of cytomegalovirus exposure and HLA in healthy donors. Profiled with immunoSEQ multiplex PCR; TCRdb holds only in-frame clones, not every one. The data hold some 110,000 clones, with around 70% observed a single time. The sequencing input was PBMCs. The receptors shown here come from a man aged 30 to 45 in good health and CMV-seronegative. Each CDR3 is given with its conserved first and last residue. The D gene is left open where the match is weak. The size field is filled for only some rows; it gives once, few, many or a size class.

>TRBJ2-1|.|TRBV25-1|.
TGTGCCAGCAGTGATGGGGGGTCCCGCAATGAGCAGTTCTTC
CASSDGGSRNEQFF
>TRBJ2-1|.|TRBV4-1|TRBD2
TGCGCCAGCAGCCAAGATAGGACTAGCGGGAGGTATGAGCAGTTCTTC
CASSQDRTSGRYEQFF
>TRBJ2-1|.|TRBV4-2|.
TGTGCCAGCAGCCAGGATAGCGGCTCGGACGGTGAGCAGTTCTTC
CASSQDSGSDGEQFF
>TRBJ2-1|once|TRBV4-2|TRBD2
TGTGCCAGCAGCCAAGATATGATAGCGGGAGGGCCGAGGGTTTACAATGAGCAGTTCTTC
CASSQDMIAGGPRVYNEQFF
>TRBJ2-7|.|TRBV7-3|TRBD1
TGTGCCAGCAGCGTTGGACAGGGGGCCTACGAGCAGTACTTC
CASSVGQGAYEQYF
>TRBJ2-3|.|TRBV6-1|TRBD2
TGTGCCAGCAAAAGACTAGCGGGAGAGGTAGATACGCAGTATTTT
CASKRLAGEVDTQYF
>TRBJ2-1|.|TRBV6-5|.
TGTGCCAGCAGTTACCAGGTTTCCTACAATGAGCAGTTCTTC
CASSYQVSYNEQFF
>TRBJ2-1|.|TRBV5-1|.
TGCGCCAGTGGACAGTCAAGGTCCTACAATGAGCAGTTCTTC
CASGQSRSYNEQFF
>TRBJ1-2|.|TRBV5-5|TRBD1
TGTGCCAGCAGCTTGGGAGGACAGGCCTATGGCTACACCTTC
CASSLGGQAYGYTF
>TRBJ2-3|few|TRBV11-3|TRBD2
TGTGCCAGCAGCTCCGGGACTAGCGGTGGCACAGATACGCAGTATTTT
CASSSGTSGGTDTQYF
>TRBJ2-1|.|TRBV7-9|TRBD2
TGTGCCAGCAGCCCGAGCGGGAGGTCTAAAGATGAGCAGTTCTTC
CASSPSGRSKDEQFF
>TRBJ1-5|.|TRBV7-9|TRBD1
TGTGCCAGCAGTTCCGGGACAGGGTTTTCGGCAAATCAGCCCCAGCATTTT
CASSSGTGFSANQPQHF
>TRBJ2-1|once|TRBV25-1|TRBD2
TGTGCCAGCAGTGGAAAAGGTAGCGGGTCTTACCACTACAATGAGCAGTTCTTC
CASSGKGSGSYHYNEQFF
>TRBJ2-5|few|TRBV14|TRBD2
TGTGCCAGCAGCCAAGGGGGAGCGGGAGGAGAGACCCAGTACTTC
CASSQGGAGGETQYF
>TRBJ1-4|.|TRBV5-6|TRBD1
TGTGCCAGCAGCGTCCAGACAGGGATCATAGGTGAAAAACTGTTTTTT
CASSVQTGIIGEKLFF
>TRBJ2-1|.|TRBV12-5|TRBD2
TGTGCTAGTGGTTTGGTCAAACGGGGAGCGGGAGGGCCGGGATACAATGAGCAGTTCTTC
CASGLVKRGAGGPGYNEQFF
>TRBJ2-1|few|TRBV28|TRBD2
TGTGCCAGCAGTAATGGTGCGGGAGGGAGTGATGAGCAGTTCTTC
CASSNGAGGSDEQFF
>TRBJ2-1|once|TRBV6-1|TRBD2
TGTGCCAGCAGTGGACTAGCGGGAGGCGACGTGAAGTTCTTC
CASSGLAGGDVKFF
>TRBJ2-5|.|TRBV9|TRBD2
TGTGCCAGCAGCGTAGGCCCCCCTCCTAGCGGGTTAGAGACCCAGTACTTC
CASSVGPPPSGLETQYF
>TRBJ1-2|.|TRBV30|TRBD1
TGTGCCTGGAGCGGACAGGGGTATGGCTACACCTTC
CAWSGQGYGYTF
>TRBJ2-3|.|TRBV29-1|TRBD2
TGCAGCGTTGATGCTAGCGGGGGTACAGATACGCAGTATTTT
CSVDASGGTDTQYF
>TRBJ2-7|few|TRBV6-6|TRBD2
TGTGCCAGCAGTGGCCGACTAGCGGGAGGGCCAGAGCAGTACTTC
CASSGRLAGGPEQYF
>TRBJ2-3|.|TRBV25-1|.
TGTGCCAGCAGGGGCACAACTACAGATACGCAGTATTTT
CASRGTTTDTQYF
>TRBJ1-4|.|TRBV11-1|TRBD1
TGTGCCAGCAGCCTCACCCAAGGCGACAGGGTTGGAAAACTGTTTTTT
CASSLTQGDRVGKLFF
>TRBJ2-7|.|TRBV30|.
TGTGCCTGGAGTGTAGGCAGGGTAGTCACCTACGAGCAGTACTTC
CAWSVGRVVTYEQYF
>TRBJ1-5|once|TRBV7-2|TRBD1
TGTGCCAGCAGCTTTACGGCTGGGACAGGGGATCAGCCCCAGCATTTT
CASSFTAGTGDQPQHF
>TRBJ2-1|.|TRBV18|.
TGTGCCAGCTCCCCCGGGATGGTCTCCTACAATGAGCAGTTCTTC
CASSPGMVSYNEQFF
>TRBJ1-1|few|TRBV5-4|.
TGTGCCAGCAGGCTGAGAGGGGGACCGCCTAAATCTTTCTTT
CASRLRGGPPKSFF
>TRBJ1-3|.|TRBV5-1|TRBD1
TGCGCCAGCAGCCTAGGGACAGGGGCTGGAAACACCATATATTTT
CASSLGTGAGNTIYF
>TRBJ1-5|.|TRBV19|TRBD1
TGTGCCAGTCAAGGTGGGGGCAGGGGGGACCAGCCCCAGCATTTT
CASQGGGRGDQPQHF
>TRBJ2-3|.|TRBV28|TRBD1
TGTGCCAGCAGTCCAACGCTCGGACAGGAAACAGATACGCAGTATTTT
CASSPTLGQETDTQYF
>TRBJ1-1|.|TRBV5-4|.
TGTGCCAGCAGCTTGGGGGACATGAGGAACACTGAAGCTTTCTTT
CASSLGDMRNTEAFF
>TRBJ2-7|.|TRBV7-2|TRBD1
TGTGCCAGCAGCTTAGAGTACAGGGGCGAGCAGTACTTC
CASSLEYRGEQYF
>TRBJ2-5|few|TRBV6-5|.
TGTGCCAGCAGTTACTCGAGAGAGACCCAGTACTTC
CASSYSRETQYF
>TRBJ1-1|.|TRBV4-1|.
TGCGCCAGCAGCCAAGATACAGGATGGAACACTGAAGCTTTCTTT
CASSQDTGWNTEAFF
>TRBJ2-3|.|TRBV4-3|.
TGCGCCAGCAGCCAAGGGGGCGGGACCGGGGGACATACGCAGTATTTT
CASSQGGGTGGHTQYF
>TRBJ2-3|.|TRBV6-1|.
TGTGCCAGCAGTGCTACGACAGGTTCGAATACGCAGTATTTT
CASSATTGSNTQYF
>TRBJ2-7|few|TRBV11-2|TRBD2
TGTGCCAGCATCCACCAGACTAGCGGGAGAGTTGAGCAGTACTTC
CASIHQTSGRVEQYF
>TRBJ1-2|few|TRBV5-1|.
.
CASSFGPGAGGYTF
>TRBJ1-2|.|TRBV4-3|TRBD1
TGCGCCAGCAGCCGGGGACAGGGCCATGGCTACACCTTC
CASSRGQGHGYTF
>TRBJ2-5|.|TRBV30|.
TGTGCCTGGAGTGTTCCTACTGCGCTCCAAGAGACCCAGTACTTC
CAWSVPTALQETQYF
>TRBJ2-1|.|TRBV18|TRBD2
TGTGCCAGCTCACCGGGACTAGCACACAAGAGCAATGAGCAGTTCTTC
CASSPGLAHKSNEQFF
>TRBJ2-5|.|TRBV30|.
TGTGCCTGCCGGGACAAGCAAGAGACCCAGTACTTC
CACRDKQETQYF
>TRBJ1-5|.|TRBV6-5|TRBD1
TGTGCCAGCAGTCCGACAGGGGTTAGCAATCAGCCCCAGCATTTT
CASSPTGVSNQPQHF
>TRBJ2-5|.|TRBV4-2|TRBD2
TGTGCCAGCAGCCAAAGCGTAGCGGGGAAGGGGGAGACCCAGTACTTC
CASSQSVAGKGETQYF
>TRBJ2-3|.|TRBV6-5|TRBD2
TGTGCCAGCAGTCCCGGGACTAGGGTAACAGATACGCAGTATTTT
CASSPGTRVTDTQYF
>TRBJ1-2|.|TRBV13|.
TGTGCCAGCAGCTTATCAGGGAGCGGGGACTATGGCTACACCTTC
CASSLSGSGDYGYTF